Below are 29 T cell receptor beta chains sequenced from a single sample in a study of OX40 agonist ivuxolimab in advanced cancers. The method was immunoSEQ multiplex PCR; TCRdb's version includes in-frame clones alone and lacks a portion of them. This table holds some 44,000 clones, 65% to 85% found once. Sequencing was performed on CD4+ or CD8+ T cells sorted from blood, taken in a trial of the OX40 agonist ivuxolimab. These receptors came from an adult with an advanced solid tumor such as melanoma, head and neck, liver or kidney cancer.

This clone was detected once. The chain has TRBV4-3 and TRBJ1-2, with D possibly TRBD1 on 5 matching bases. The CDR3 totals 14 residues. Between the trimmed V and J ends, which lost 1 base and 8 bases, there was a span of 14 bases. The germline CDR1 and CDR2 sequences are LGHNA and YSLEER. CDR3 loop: CASSQVLAGRGYTF. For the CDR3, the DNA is TGCGCCAGCAGCCAAGTTCTGGCAGGGAGAGGCTACACCTTC.

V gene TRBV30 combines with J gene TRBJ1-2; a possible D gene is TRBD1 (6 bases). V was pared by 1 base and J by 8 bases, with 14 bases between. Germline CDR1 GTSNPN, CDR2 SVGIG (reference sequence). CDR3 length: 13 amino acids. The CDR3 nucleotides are TGTGCCTGGAGTGGGCAGGGGCGATGGGGCTACACCTTC. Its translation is CAWSGQGRWGYTF.

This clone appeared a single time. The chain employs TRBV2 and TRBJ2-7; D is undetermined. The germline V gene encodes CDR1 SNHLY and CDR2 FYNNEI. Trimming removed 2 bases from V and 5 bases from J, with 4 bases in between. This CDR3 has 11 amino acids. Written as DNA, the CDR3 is TGTGCCAGCAGTGAATGGGACGAGCAGTACTTC. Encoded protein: CASSEWDEQYF.

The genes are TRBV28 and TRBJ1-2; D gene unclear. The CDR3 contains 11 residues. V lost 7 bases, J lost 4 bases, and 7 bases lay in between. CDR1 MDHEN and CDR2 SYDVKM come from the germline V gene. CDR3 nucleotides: TGTGCCAGCACTACATTCTATGGCTACACCTTC. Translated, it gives CASTTFYGYTF.

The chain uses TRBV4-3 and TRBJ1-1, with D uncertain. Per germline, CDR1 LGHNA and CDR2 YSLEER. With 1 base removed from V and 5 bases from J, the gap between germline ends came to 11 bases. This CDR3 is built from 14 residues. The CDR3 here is CASSQVDFGTEAFF. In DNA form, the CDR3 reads TGCGCCAGCAGCCAAGTCGACTTTGGAACTGAAGCTTTCTTT.

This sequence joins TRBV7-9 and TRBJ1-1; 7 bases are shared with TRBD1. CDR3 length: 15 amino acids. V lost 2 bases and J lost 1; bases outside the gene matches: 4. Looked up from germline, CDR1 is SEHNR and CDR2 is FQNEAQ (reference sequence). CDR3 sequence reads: CASSLLGQKNTEAFF. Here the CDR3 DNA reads TGTGCCAGCAGCTTATTGGGACAGAAGAACACTGAAGCTTTCTTT.

This chain's CDR3 is CASSVTGTAETQYF. In DNA form, the CDR3 reads TGTGCCAGCTCAGTCACTGGGACAGCGGAGACCCAGTACTTC. J is TRBJ2-5 and V is TRBV18; 7 bases are shared with TRBD1. J was trimmed by 5 bases and V by 5 bases; bases with no gene match: 8. The germline V gene has CDR1 KGHSH and CDR2 LQKENI. The CDR3 sequence is 14 residues long.

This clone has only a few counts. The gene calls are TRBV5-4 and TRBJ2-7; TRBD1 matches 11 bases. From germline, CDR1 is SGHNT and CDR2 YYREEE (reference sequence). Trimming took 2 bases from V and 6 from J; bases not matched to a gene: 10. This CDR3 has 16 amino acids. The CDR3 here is CASSFPPGQGDGEQYF. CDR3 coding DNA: TGTGCCAGCAGCTTCCCCCCGGGACAGGGGGATGGCGAGCAGTACTTC.

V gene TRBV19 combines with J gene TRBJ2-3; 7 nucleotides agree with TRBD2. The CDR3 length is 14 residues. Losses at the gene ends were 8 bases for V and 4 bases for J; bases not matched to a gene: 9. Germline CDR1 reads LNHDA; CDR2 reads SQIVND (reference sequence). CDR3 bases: TGTGCCAGTCGGGGGGACTATGGATCAGATACGCAGTATTTT. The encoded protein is CASRGDYGSDTQYF.

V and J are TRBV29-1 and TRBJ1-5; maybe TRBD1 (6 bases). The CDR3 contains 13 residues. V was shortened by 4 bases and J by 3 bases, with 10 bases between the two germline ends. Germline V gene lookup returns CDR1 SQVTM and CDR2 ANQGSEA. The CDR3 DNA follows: TGCAGCGTTGCGGGACAACCCAATCAGCCCCAGCATTTT. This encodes CSVAGQPNQPQHF.

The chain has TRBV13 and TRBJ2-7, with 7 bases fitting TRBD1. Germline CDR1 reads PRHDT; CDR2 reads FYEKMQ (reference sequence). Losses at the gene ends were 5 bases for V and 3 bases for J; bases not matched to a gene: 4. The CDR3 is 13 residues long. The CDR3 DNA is TGTGCCAGCAGCATAGACAGGGACTACGAGCAGTACTTC. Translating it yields CASSIDRDYEQYF.

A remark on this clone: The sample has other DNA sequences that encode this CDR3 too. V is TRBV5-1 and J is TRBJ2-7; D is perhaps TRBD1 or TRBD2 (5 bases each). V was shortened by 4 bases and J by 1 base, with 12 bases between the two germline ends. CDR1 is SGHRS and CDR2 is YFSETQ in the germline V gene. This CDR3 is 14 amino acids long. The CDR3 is CASSLGDVSYEQYF. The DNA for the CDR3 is TGCGCCAGCAGCCTGGGGGACGTATCCTACGAGCAGTACTTC.

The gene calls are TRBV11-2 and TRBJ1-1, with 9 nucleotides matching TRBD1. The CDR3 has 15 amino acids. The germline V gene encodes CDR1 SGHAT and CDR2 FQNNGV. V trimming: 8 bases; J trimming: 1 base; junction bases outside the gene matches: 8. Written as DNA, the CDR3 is TGTGCCAGCTCGTGGGCGGGACAGGGGAACACTGAAGCTTTCTTT. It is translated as CASSWAGQGNTEAFF.

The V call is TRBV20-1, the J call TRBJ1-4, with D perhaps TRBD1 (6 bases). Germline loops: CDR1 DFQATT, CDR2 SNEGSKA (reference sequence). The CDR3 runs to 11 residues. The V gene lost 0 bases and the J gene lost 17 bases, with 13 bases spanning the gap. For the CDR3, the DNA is TGCAGTGCTAGAGAGGACAGTGCTCAATTTTTT. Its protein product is CSAREDSAQFF.

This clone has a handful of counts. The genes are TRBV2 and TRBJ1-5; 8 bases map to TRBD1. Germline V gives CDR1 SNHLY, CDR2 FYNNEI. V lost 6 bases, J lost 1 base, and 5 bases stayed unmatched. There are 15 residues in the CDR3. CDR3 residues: CASRGQGASNQPQHF. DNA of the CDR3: TGTGCCAGCAGGGGCCAGGGGGCGAGCAATCAGCCCCAGCATTTT.

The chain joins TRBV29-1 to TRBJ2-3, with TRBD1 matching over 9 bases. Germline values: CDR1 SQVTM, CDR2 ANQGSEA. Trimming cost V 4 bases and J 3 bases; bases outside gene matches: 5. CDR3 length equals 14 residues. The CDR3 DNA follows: TGCAGCGTTGTTGGGACAGGGAGTACAGATACGCAGTATTTT. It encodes CSVVGTGSTDTQYF.

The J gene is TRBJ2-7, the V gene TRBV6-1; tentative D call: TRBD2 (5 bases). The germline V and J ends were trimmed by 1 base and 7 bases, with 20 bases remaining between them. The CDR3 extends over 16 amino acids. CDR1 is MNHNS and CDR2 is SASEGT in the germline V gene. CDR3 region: CASSEEGSAGPWEQYF. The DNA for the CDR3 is TGTGCCAGCAGTGAAGAAGGCAGTGCGGGCCCCTGGGAGCAGTACTTC.

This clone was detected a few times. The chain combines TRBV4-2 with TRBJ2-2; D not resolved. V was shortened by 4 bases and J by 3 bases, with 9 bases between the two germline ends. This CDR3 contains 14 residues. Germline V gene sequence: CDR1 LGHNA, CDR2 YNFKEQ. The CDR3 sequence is CASSPRPDTGELFF. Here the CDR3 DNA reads TGTGCCAGCAGCCCCCGTCCCGACACCGGGGAGCTGTTTTTT.

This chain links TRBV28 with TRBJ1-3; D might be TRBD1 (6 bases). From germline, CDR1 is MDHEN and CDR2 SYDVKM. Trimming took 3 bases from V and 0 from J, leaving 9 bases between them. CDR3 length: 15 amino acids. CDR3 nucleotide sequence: TGTGCCAGCAGTTTGGACAGCGCCTCTGGAAACACCATATATTTT. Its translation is CASSLDSASGNTIYF.

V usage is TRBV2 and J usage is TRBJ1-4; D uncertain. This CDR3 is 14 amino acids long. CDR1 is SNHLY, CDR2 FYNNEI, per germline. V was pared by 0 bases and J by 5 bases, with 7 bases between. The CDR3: CASSEAGLNEKLFF. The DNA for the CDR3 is TGTGCCAGCAGTGAAGCGGGGTTGAATGAAAAACTGTTTTTT.

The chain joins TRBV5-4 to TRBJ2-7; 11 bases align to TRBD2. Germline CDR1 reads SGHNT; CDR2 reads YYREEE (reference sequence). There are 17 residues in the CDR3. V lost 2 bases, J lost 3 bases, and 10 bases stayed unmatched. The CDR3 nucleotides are TGTGCCAGCAGCTTCGGGGGTAGCGGGAGGGGCCTCTACGAGCAGTACTTC. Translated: CASSFGGSGRGLYEQYF.

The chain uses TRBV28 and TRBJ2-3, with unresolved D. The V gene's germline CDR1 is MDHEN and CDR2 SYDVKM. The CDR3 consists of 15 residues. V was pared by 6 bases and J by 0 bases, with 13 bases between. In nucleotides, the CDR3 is TGTGCCAGCAGAGGACCACAGCGTAGCACAGATACGCAGTATTTT. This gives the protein CASRGPQRSTDTQYF.

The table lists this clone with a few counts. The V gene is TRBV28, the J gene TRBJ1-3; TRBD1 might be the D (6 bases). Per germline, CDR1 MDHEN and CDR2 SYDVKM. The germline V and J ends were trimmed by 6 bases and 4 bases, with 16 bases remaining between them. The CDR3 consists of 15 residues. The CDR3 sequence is CASRTGGASGNTIYF. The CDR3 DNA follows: TGTGCCAGCAGGACGGGGGGGGCTTCGGGAAACACCATATATTTT.

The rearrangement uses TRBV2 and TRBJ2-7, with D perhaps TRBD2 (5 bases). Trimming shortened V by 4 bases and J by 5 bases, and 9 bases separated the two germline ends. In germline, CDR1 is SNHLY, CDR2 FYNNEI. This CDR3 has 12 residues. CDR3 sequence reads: CASSVTGNEQYF. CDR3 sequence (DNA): TGTGCCAGCAGTGTTACCGGGAACGAGCAGTACTTC.

This CDR3 is CASSPSWISTDTQYF. In DNA form, the CDR3 reads TGTGCCAGCTCACCGAGTTGGATTAGCACAGATACGCAGTATTTT. J is TRBJ2-3 and V is TRBV18; no firm D call. The CDR3 extends over 15 amino acids. Germline loops: CDR1 KGHSH, CDR2 LQKENI. The ends were cut back, 3 bases at V and 0 bases at J, with 10 bases in the middle.

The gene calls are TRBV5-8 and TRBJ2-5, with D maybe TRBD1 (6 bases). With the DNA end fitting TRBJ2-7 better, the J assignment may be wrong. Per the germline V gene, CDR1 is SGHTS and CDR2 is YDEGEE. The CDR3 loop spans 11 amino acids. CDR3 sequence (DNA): TGTGCCAGCAGCAGGACAGACGAGCAGTACTTC. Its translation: CASSRTDEQYF.

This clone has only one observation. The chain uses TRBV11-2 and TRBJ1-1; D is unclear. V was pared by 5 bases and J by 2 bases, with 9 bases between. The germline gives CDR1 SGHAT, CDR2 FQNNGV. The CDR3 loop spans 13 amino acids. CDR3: CASSPSTNTEAFF. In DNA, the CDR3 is TGTGCCAGCAGCCCAAGTACTAACACTGAAGCTTTCTTT.

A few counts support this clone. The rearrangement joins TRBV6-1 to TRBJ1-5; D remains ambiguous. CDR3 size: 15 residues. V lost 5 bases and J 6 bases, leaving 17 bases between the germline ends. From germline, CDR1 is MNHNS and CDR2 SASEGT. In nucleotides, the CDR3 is TGTGCCAGCAGTCAAACCAAGGCCTCGGGTCAGCCCCAGCATTTT. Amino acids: CASSQTKASGQPQHF.

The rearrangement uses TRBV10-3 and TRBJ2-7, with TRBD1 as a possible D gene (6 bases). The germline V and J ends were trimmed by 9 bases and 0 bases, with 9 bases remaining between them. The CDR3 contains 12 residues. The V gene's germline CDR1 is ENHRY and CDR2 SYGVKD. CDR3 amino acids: CAILRGSYEQYF. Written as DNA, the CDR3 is TGTGCCATTCTCAGGGGCTCCTACGAGCAGTACTTC.